This T cell receptor (beta chain) was sequenced during a study of blood T cell repertoires in COVID-19. TCRdb's copy holds only in-frame clones and misses some; the assay was immunoSEQ multiplex PCR. The sample carries 240,000 or so clones, roughly four fifths recorded once. The clonotype was recovered from a woman older than 75 with acute or convalescent COVID-19. Material: peripheral blood.

DNA of the CDR3: TGTGCCAGTAGTATAGATGGGGGCCACACCCTGAGAGCTTTCTTT. Translated, it gives CASSIDGGHTLRAFF. The chain employs TRBV19 and TRBJ1-1; TRBD1 is a possible D gene (6 bases). The ends were cut back, 0 bases at V and 10 bases at J, with 18 bases in the middle. This CDR3 has 15 amino acids. Per germline, CDR1 LNHDA and CDR2 SQIVND (reference sequence).